A single sample gave rise to the 19 T cell receptor delta chains below, sequenced in a study of gamma-delta chains in newborns, infants, children. TCRdb re-called the reads with CATT. The sample has about 8,500 delta-chain clones, about 3.2% seen once. Sequencing used blood. These receptors were taken from a child who was a newborn, infant or young child, either healthy, febrile or measles-vaccinated (not recorded which).

This clone was detected only a few times. Translating the DNA gives a protein that differs from the TCRdb entry at residue 7; the protein shown here is that DNA translation. The DNA for the CDR3 is TGTGCTCTTGGGTTTACTGAGGGCCGAGCTTTGACAGCACAACTCTTCTTT. Encoded protein: CALGFTEGRALTAQLFF. The chain has TRDV1 and TRDJ2; D unclear. V was pared by 5 bases and J by 0 bases, with 16 bases between. Germline V gene sequence: CDR1 TSWWSYY, CDR2 QGS. This CDR3 is 17 amino acids long.

This clone was seen more than once but under ten times. A clone one base away is much larger, so this may be a read error. The same CDR3 arises from other DNA sequences in this sample as well. This chain uses TRDV2 with TRDJ2; 10 bases align to TRDD3. Germline CDR1 GEAIGNYY, CDR2 EKD. The CDR3 is made up of 15 amino acids. The chain's CDR3 is CACDKLGDLTAQLFF. CDR3 DNA sequence: TGTGCCTGTGACAAACTGGGGGATTTGACGGCACAACTCTTCTTT.

This clone was seen more than once but under ten times. The chain links TRDV2 to TRDJ3; 12 bases fit TRDD3. V shed 1 base and J 0 bases; nucleotides not matched to a gene: 9. The CDR3 is made up of 21 amino acids. Germline lookup yields CDR1 GEAIGNYY and CDR2 EKD. CDR3 sequence: CACDTWTGGYLNSWDTRQMFF. The CDR3 DNA is TGTGCCTGTGACACGTGGACTGGGGGATACCTCAACTCCTGGGACACCCGACAGATGTTTTTC.

This clone showed up just a few times. The protein in TCRdb stems from a much larger clone and differs at residue 3 from this DNA's translation, likely a read error; here the protein is translated from the DNA. The chain couples TRDV2 to TRDJ1; 7 positions match TRDD3. This CDR3 comprises 13 residues. Per germline, CDR1 GEAIGNYY and CDR2 EKD. CDR3: CARDFWGTDKLIF. The CDR3 DNA reads as TGTGCCCGTGACTTCTGGGGGACCGATAAACTCATCTTT.

This clone is labeled as medium-sized. The sample has other DNA sequences that encode this CDR3 too. This sequence joins TRDV2 and TRDJ3; D possibly corresponds to TRDD3 (6 bases). The CDR3 covers 18 residues. Germline values: CDR1 GEAIGNYY, CDR2 EKD. Trimming pared 0 bases from V and 0 bases from J, leaving 11 bases between. The CDR3 loop reads CACDTWGSSSWDTRQMFF. The CDR3 DNA follows: TGTGCCTGTGACACCTGGGGGTCCAGCTCCTGGGACACCCGACAGATGTTTTTC.

This clone was counted between two and nine times. Just one base apart from a much larger clone, this may be a read error. The same CDR3 is also encoded by other DNA sequences in this sample. The V gene is TRDV2, the J gene TRDJ1, with 12 nucleotides matching TRDD3. The germline gives CDR1 GEAIGNYY, CDR2 EKD. The CDR3 runs 16 residues. The junction had 6 bases not matched to a gene; V was cut back by 2 bases and J by 3 bases. CDR3 nucleotides: TGTGCCTGTGACAAGCTGGGGGATACGCTTCCCGATAAACTCATCTTT. Residues: CACDKLGDTLPDKLIF.

Relative to its sample, this clone is medium-sized (0.01 to 0.1%). V is TRDV2 and J is TRDJ3, with D perhaps matching TRDD3 (5 bases). The germline gives CDR1 GEAIGNYY, CDR2 EKD. The V gene lost 3 bases and the J gene lost 2 bases, with 10 bases spanning the gap. The CDR3 loop spans 16 amino acids. CDR3 coding DNA: TGTGCCTGTGACGCAATACTGGCCTGGGACACCCGACAGATGTTTTTC. Translation gives CACDAILAWDTRQMFF.

On this clone: A much bigger clone sits one base away, suggesting this may be a read error. This CDR3 is also generated by other DNA sequences in the sample. The rearrangement uses TRDV2 and TRDJ3; TRDD3 matches 7 bases. CDR1 and CDR2 from the germline V gene are GEAIGNYY and EKD. This CDR3 is 19 amino acids long. The CDR3 reads CACDTYWGPYSWDTRQMFF. The CDR3 nucleotides are TGTGCCTGCGACACGTACTGGGGACCCTACTCCTGGGACACCCGACAGATGTTTTTC.

This clone is categorized as medium-sized (0.01 to 0.1%). Other DNA variants within this sample encode the same CDR3. V usage is TRDV2 and J usage is TRDJ3; the match to TRDD3 covers 10 bases. Germline values: CDR1 GEAIGNYY, CDR2 EKD. V lost 0 bases, J lost 3 bases, and 4 bases stayed unmatched. CDR3 size: 18 residues. DNA for the CDR3: TGTGCCTGTGACACCGGGGGATACGCGAGCTGGGACACCCGACAGATGTTTTTC. Residues: CACDTGGYASWDTRQMFF.

Turning to this clone: A read error is possible here, since a much larger clone lies one base away. Other DNA sequences in the sample encode the same CDR3. The V and J genes are TRDV2 and TRDJ3; 8 positions agree with TRDD3. The germline CDR1 and CDR2 sequences are GEAIGNYY and EKD. This CDR3 region has 18 residues. Trimming took 2 bases from V and 0 from J; bases not matched to a gene: 5. The CDR3 bases are TGTGCCTGTGACAAGCTGGGGGACCGCTCCTGGGACACCCGACAGATGTTTTTC. Translation: CACDKLGDRSWDTRQMFF.

This clone was seen only a few times. The V gene is TRDV2, the J gene TRDJ3; D is unresolved. Trimming removed 0 bases from V and 0 bases from J, with 8 bases in between. CDR3 length equals 17 residues. Germline values: CDR1 GEAIGNYY, CDR2 EKD. DNA of the CDR3: TGTGCCTGTGACACCGTGGCCAGCTCCTGGGACACCCGACAGATGTTTTTC. Translating it yields CACDTVASSWDTRQMFF.

Comments on this clone: Relative to the germline gene, one junction end is altered; a read error may explain this. The same CDR3 is also encoded by other DNA sequences in this sample. The chain recombines TRDV2 with TRDJ3, with D possibly TRDD3 on 5 matching bases. The CDR3 has 18 residues. The germline CDR1 and CDR2 sequences are GEAIGNYY and EKD. DNA for the CDR3: TGTGCCTGTGACACCATGGGATCCAGCTCCTGGGACACTCGACAGATGTTTTTC. This translates into CACDTMGSSSWDTRQMFF.

This clone came up a few times. The protein TCRdb gives is from a much larger clone and does not agree with this DNA's translation at residue 3, likely a read error; the protein shown here comes from the DNA. This chain uses TRDV2 with TRDJ3; 11 bases fit TRDD3. Germline CDR1 GEAIGNYY, CDR2 EKD. The CDR3 sequence is 18 residues long. CDR3 loop: CASDNTGGYSWDTRQMFF. The CDR3, as DNA: TGTGCCAGTGACAATACTGGGGGATACTCCTGGGACACCCGACAGATGTTTTTC.

As to this clone: This sequence is one base from a far larger clone and is likely a read error. At the DNA level, this CDR3 is encoded by other sequences in the same sample as well. This chain links TRDV2 with TRDJ3; 10 nucleotides line up with TRDD3. This CDR3 region has 17 residues. CDR1 and CDR2 (germline): GEAIGNYY, EKD. CDR3 residues: CACDTWGISWDTRQMFF. CDR3 coding DNA: TGTGCCTGCGACACCTGGGGGATATCCTGGGACACCCGACAGATGTTTTTC.

This clone has just a few counts. For this DNA, TCRdb reports the protein of a much larger clone, which diverges at residue 3, most likely from a read error; the protein presented here is translated directly from the DNA. The chain combines TRDV2 with TRDJ2; 7 bases line up with TRDD3. Per the germline V gene, CDR1 is GEAIGNYY and CDR2 is EKD. The length of the CDR3 is 14 residues. The CDR3 spells CARDRIRGTAQLFF. In DNA, the CDR3 is TGTGCCCGTGACAGGATACGCGGGACAGCACAACTCTTCTTT.

This clone counts as medium-sized. Within the sample, other DNA sequences also encode this same CDR3. The genes are TRDV2 and TRDJ3; 11 bases align to TRDD3. There are 17 residues in the CDR3. V was pared by 1 base and J by 3 bases, with 1 base of the junction left unmatched. Germline V gene data show CDR1 as GEAIGNYY and CDR2 as EKD. The DNA for the CDR3 is TGTGCCTGTGACACTACTGGGGGATACTGGGACACCCGACAGATGTTTTTC. Its translation is CACDTTGGYWDTRQMFF.

This clone was picked up a small number of times. The rearrangement links TRDV2 to TRDJ1; D perhaps matches TRDD3 (6 bases). This CDR3 spans 14 amino acids. Trimming removed 2 bases from V and 0 bases from J, with 9 bases in between. Germline lookup yields CDR1 GEAIGNYY and CDR2 EKD. CDR3 nucleotide sequence: TGTGCCTGTGACAAACGGGGATACACCGATAAACTCATCTTT. It encodes CACDKRGYTDKLIF.

The table lists this clone with a few counts. One junction end does not reproduce the germline sequence, and a read error may be involved. The same CDR3 is also encoded by other DNA sequences in this sample. This sequence joins TRDV2 and TRDJ1; TRDD3 matches 8 bases. The CDR3 consists of 16 residues. Germline CDR1 and CDR2: GEAIGNYY and EKD. The CDR3: CACDTLLGVPTDKPIF. The CDR3 DNA follows: TGTGCTTGTGACACGTTACTGGGGGTACCCACCGATAAACCCATCTTT.

There are a few counts of this clone. An end of the junction does not agree with germline; a read error may underlie this. This chain uses TRDV2 with TRDJ3; 13 bases fit TRDD3. The CDR3 is 20 residues long. Germline CDR1 GEAIGNYY, CDR2 EKD. This CDR3 is CACDHVLGDTGSWGTRQMFF. The CDR3 region has the DNA TGTGCCTGTGATCATGTACTGGGGGATACGGGGTCCTGGGGCACCCGACAGATGTTTTTC.